Listed below are T cell receptor beta chains from one sample, sequenced in a study of Graves' ophthalmopathy and Graves' hyperthyroidism. TCRdb re-called the multiplex PCR reads through MiXCR, storing one row per CDR3 protein. The sample lists some 350,000 distinct CDR3 sequences; 15% to 20% were seen once. Sequences were obtained from peripheral blood. The source is an adult woman with stable Graves' hyperthyroidism. Each CDR3 is given with its conserved first and last residue. Each record gives: V gene, J gene, clone size, D gene, CDR3 protein, CDR3 DNA. D genes are given only for firm matches. The size of a clone is reported for some rows only, either as once, few or many, or as a class for expanded clones.

TRBV4-2,TRBJ2-2,-,-,CASGGGATGELFF,TGTGCCAGTGGAGGGGGCGCAACCGGGGAGCTGTTTTTT
TRBV2,TRBJ1-1,many,-,CASREETYTEAFF,TGTGCCAGCAGGGAAGAGACCTACACTGAAGCTTTCTTT
TRBV20-1,TRBJ1-1,many,-,CSARGSTEAFF,TGCAGTGCTAGAGGTAGCACTGAAGCTTTCTTT
TRBV6-5,TRBJ2-7,many,-,CASSDSSGGKQYF,TGTGCCAGCAGCGACTCTAGTGGGGGGAAGCAGTACTTC
TRBV20-1,TRBJ1-2,many,-,CSAFGRSFYGYTF,TGCAGTGCCTTCGGGCGGAGTTTCTATGGCTACACCTTC
TRBV7-2,TRBJ2-7,-,TRBD1,CASSETGGLEQYF,TGTGCCAGCAGCGAGACAGGGGGCTTGGAGCAGTACTTC
TRBV28,TRBJ1-5,many,-,CASNPLLYSNQPQHF,TGTGCCAGCAATCCCCTGCTATATAGCAATCAGCCCCAGCATTTT
TRBV2,TRBJ1-5,few,-,CASSWDVNDNSNQPQHF,TGTGCCAGCAGTTGGGACGTCAACGACAATAGCAATCAGCCCCAGCATTTT
TRBV20-1,TRBJ2-7,many,TRBD1,CSARGYADGTGRPEQYF,TGCAGTGCTAGAGGTTACGCCGATGGGACAGGGAGGCCCGAGCAGTACTTC
TRBV12-3/TRBV12-4,TRBJ1-3,-,TRBD1,CASTRDSGNTIYF,TGTGCCAGCACCAGGGACAGCGGAAACACCATATATTTT
TRBV4-1,TRBJ2-7,-,-,CASSQVGVEDYEQYF,TGCGCCAGCAGCCAAGTAGGTGTTGAAGACTACGAGCAGTACTTC
TRBV6-2/TRBV6-3,TRBJ1-1,-,-,CASSDPTGNTEAFF,TGTGCCAGCAGTGACCCGACAGGGAACACTGAAGCTTTCTTT
TRBV6-1,TRBJ2-2,-,TRBD1,CASRGTGDANTGELFF,TGTGCCAGCAGGGGGACAGGGGACGCGAACACCGGGGAGCTGTTTTTT
TRBV6-1,TRBJ1-5,few,-,CASSDPGASNQPQHF,TGTGCCAGCAGTGACCCGGGCGCGAGCAATCAGCCCCAGCATTTT
TRBV6-2/TRBV6-3,TRBJ2-7,many,-,CASSSSPGRGLYEQYF,TGTGCCAGCAGTTCTAGTCCCGGACGGGGCCTCTACGAGCAGTACTTC
TRBV12-3/TRBV12-4,TRBJ1-1,many,-,CASKGGTSMNTEAFF,TGTGCCAGCAAGGGAGGGACTTCGATGAACACTGAAGCTTTCTTT
TRBV19,TRBJ2-5,few,-,CASSIAWQGGETQYF,TGTGCCAGTAGTATAGCGTGGCAGGGAGGCGAGACCCAGTACTTC
TRBV2,TRBJ2-5,-,-,CASSEDGGAQETQYF,TGTGCCAGCAGTGAAGATGGCGGAGCACAAGAGACCCAGTACTTC
TRBV10-3,TRBJ2-7,-,-,CAIRETGESYEQYF,TGTGCCATCAGGGAGACAGGAGAGTCCTACGAGCAGTACTTC
TRBV29-1,TRBJ2-7,many,-,CSVSSVGGYEQYF,TGCAGCGTTTCCTCCGTTGGAGGCTACGAGCAGTACTTC
TRBV7-2,TRBJ2-5,many,-,CASSHVRAMVSQETQYF,TGTGCCAGCAGCCACGTCAGGGCCATGGTCTCGCAAGAGACCCAGTACTTC
TRBV19,TRBJ1-2,many,-,CASSTGINYGYTF,TGTGCCAGTAGTACCGGGATTAACTATGGCTACACCTTC
TRBV12-3/TRBV12-4,TRBJ1-1,many,-,CASTIPVGNLGTEAFF,TGTGCCAGCACCATACCCGTGGGGAATTTGGGCACTGAAGCTTTCTTT
TRBV6-1,TRBJ2-5,many,TRBD2,CASSDVAGGDQETQYF,TGTGCCAGCAGTGACGTAGCGGGAGGGGACCAAGAGACCCAGTACTTC
TRBV20-1,TRBJ2-7,many,-,CSAGFTRSSYEQYF,TGCAGTGCTGGGTTCACTAGGAGCTCCTACGAGCAGTACTTC
TRBV28,TRBJ2-7,-,-,CASRQSSTYEQYF,TGTGCCAGCAGACAGAGTTCTACTTACGAGCAGTACTTC
TRBV12-3/TRBV12-4,TRBJ2-1,many,TRBD2,CASSFVASGGGEQFF,TGTGCCAGCAGTTTTGTGGCTAGCGGAGGCGGTGAGCAGTTCTTC
TRBV12-3/TRBV12-4,TRBJ1-2,many,-,CASSFGISYGYTF,TGTGCCAGCAGTTTCGGGATTAGCTATGGCTACACCTTC
TRBV27,TRBJ1-5,many,-,CASSLLGIGQPQHF,TGTGCCAGCAGTTTACTTGGGATAGGACAGCCCCAGCATTTT
TRBV7-8,TRBJ2-7,many,-,CASSPQGLAHSYEQYF,TGTGCCAGCAGCCCACAGGGGCTAGCGCACTCCTACGAGCAGTACTTC
TRBV6-1,TRBJ2-2,many,TRBD1,CASRGMGQTTGELFF,TGTGCCAGCAGGGGGATGGGACAGACGACCGGGGAGCTGTTTTTT
TRBV28,TRBJ1-1,many,-,CASSHPDLPKTEAFF,TGTGCCAGCAGCCATCCGGACCTACCGAAAACTGAAGCTTTCTTT
TRBV10-3,TRBJ1-1,many,TRBD1,CAISDGTANEAFF,TGTGCCATCAGTGATGGGACAGCGAATGAAGCTTTCTTT
TRBV29-1,TRBJ1-1,many,TRBD1,CSVGTGRPEAFF,TGCAGCGTTGGGACAGGGAGGCCTGAAGCTTTCTTT
TRBV29-1,TRBJ2-7,many,TRBD2,CSIRTSGSYEQYF,TGCAGCATCCGGACTAGCGGGAGCTACGAGCAGTACTTC
TRBV28,TRBJ2-7,many,-,CASSSLGFSEQYF,TGTGCCAGCAGTTCTCTGGGTTTCTCCGAGCAGTACTTC
TRBV3-1,TRBJ1-5,-,-,CASSQGRSYNQPQHF,TGTGCCAGCAGCCAAGGGCGGTCATACAATCAGCCCCAGCATTTT
TRBV7-2,TRBJ2-2,many,-,CASKGSEFWTGELFF,TGTGCCAGCAAAGGGTCGGAGTTCTGGACCGGGGAGCTGTTTTTT
TRBV12-3/TRBV12-4,TRBJ2-2,many,TRBD1,CASSTGQETGELFF,TGTGCCAGCAGCACGGGACAGGAGACCGGGGAGCTGTTTTTT
TRBV6-1,TRBJ1-6,many,-,CASSEDRQINSPLHF,TGTGCCAGCAGTGAAGATCGGCAGATTAATTCACCCCTCCACTTT
TRBV30,TRBJ2-7,few,-,CAWSVPGVEAYEQYF,TGTGCCTGGAGTGTACCAGGGGTGGAAGCCTACGAGCAGTACTTC
TRBV27,TRBJ1-6,many,-,CASGEGFNSPLHF,TGTGCCAGCGGTGAAGGGTTCAATTCACCCCTCCACTTT
TRBV30,TRBJ2-7,few,TRBD1,CAWGTGGSSYEQYF,TGTGCCTGGGGGACAGGCGGTAGCTCCTACGAGCAGTACTTC
TRBV4-2,TRBJ1-5,-,-,CASNQDMRSSNQPQHF,TGTGCCAGCAACCAAGATATGCGCAGTAGCAATCAGCCCCAGCATTTT
TRBV12-3/TRBV12-4,TRBJ2-5,-,-,CASSEGLGGTQYF,TGTGCCAGCAGCGAGGGTCTCGGGGGGACCCAGTACTTC
TRBV12-3/TRBV12-4,TRBJ2-7,many,-,CASSPERVSYEQYF,TGTGCCAGCTCCCCAGAGAGGGTCTCCTACGAGCAGTACTTC
TRBV18,TRBJ2-7,-,-,CASSPSSPLSTYEQYF,TGTGCCAGCTCACCTTCGTCTCCACTAAGCACCTACGAGCAGTACTTC
TRBV28,TRBJ2-7,many,TRBD2,CASSVTSGIYEQYF,TGTGCCAGCAGTGTGACTAGCGGGATTTACGAGCAGTACTTC
TRBV20-1,TRBJ1-1,many,-,CSARSQGRSEAFF,TGCAGTGCTAGATCCCAGGGAAGGTCTGAAGCTTTCTTT
TRBV6-1,TRBJ1-2,-,TRBD1,CASRNRGSNNYGYTF,TGTGCCAGCAGAAACAGGGGATCTAATAACTATGGCTACACCTTC
TRBV3-1,TRBJ1-2,many,-,CASSQEVTVDGYTF,TGTGCCAGCAGCCAAGAGGTGACAGTAGATGGCTACACCTTC
TRBV10-1,TRBJ2-5,-,TRBD2,CASSAARTSAKETQYF,TGCGCCAGCAGTGCTGCCCGGACTAGCGCCAAAGAGACCCAGTACTTC
TRBV12-3/TRBV12-4,TRBJ2-3,many,-,CASSQTPSTDTQYF,TGTGCCAGCAGTCAGACGCCTAGCACAGATACGCAGTATTTT
TRBV12-5,TRBJ2-4,many,-,CASGLGTGIAKNIQYF,TGTGCTAGTGGTTTAGGTACAGGGATAGCCAAAAACATTCAGTACTTC
TRBV6-2/TRBV6-3,TRBJ2-7,many,-,CASSTGHYKYEQYF,TGTGCCAGCAGTACCGGACACTATAAGTACGAGCAGTACTTC
TRBV28,TRBJ2-7,many,TRBD1,CASSPRDRRSYEQYF,TGTGCCAGCAGTCCCCGGGACAGGCGCTCCTACGAGCAGTACTTC
TRBV9,TRBJ2-7,many,-,CASSVDQARQEQYF,TGTGCCAGCAGCGTAGACCAGGCCAGGCAGGAGCAGTACTTC